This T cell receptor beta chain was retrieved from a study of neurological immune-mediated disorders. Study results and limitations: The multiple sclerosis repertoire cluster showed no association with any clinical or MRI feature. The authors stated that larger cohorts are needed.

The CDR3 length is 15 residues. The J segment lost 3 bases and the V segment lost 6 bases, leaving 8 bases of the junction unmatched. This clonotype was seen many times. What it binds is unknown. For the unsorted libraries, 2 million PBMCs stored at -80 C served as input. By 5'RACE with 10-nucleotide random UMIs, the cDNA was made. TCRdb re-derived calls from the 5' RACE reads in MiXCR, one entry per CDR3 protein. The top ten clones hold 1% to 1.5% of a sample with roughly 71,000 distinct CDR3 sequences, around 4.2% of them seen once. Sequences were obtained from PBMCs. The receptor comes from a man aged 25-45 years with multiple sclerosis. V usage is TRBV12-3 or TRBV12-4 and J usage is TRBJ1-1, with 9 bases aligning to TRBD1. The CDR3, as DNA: TGTGCCAGCAGCGCACTCGACAGGGGGTACACTGAAGCTTTCTTT. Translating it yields CASSALDRGYTEAFF.